This entry is about one T cell receptor beta chain. No antigen is known for it. The repertoire was sequenced with immunoSEQ multiplex PCR; TCRdb's copy has only in-frame clones and lacks some. This sample has about 180,000 clones; approximately 94% occur once, and the top ten carry roughly 1.7%. The data derive from a study of T cell responses to AZD1222 COVID-19 vaccine. Points from the study as a whole: Vaccine-associated CD4 TCRs ranged over spike, dominating at 160-218 and 743-854. Baseline serostatus was positive in only five to seven AZD1222 recipients.

V lost 0 bases and J lost 0, with 6 bases in between. Germline V lookup: CDR1 SGHNT, CDR2 YYREEE (reference sequence). The CDR3 contains 15 residues. V is TRBV5-4 and J is TRBJ2-2, with no clear D. This material consisted of peripheral blood, taken 28 days after the second AZD1222 dose. This sequence was found in an adult who received the AZD1222 COVID-19 vaccine. The CDR3 DNA reads TGTGCCAGCAGCTTGGGAAATCCGAACACCGGGGAGCTGTTTTTT. It translates to CASSLGNPNTGELFF.